A single sample is the source of the 3 T cell receptor beta chains below, sequenced in a study of T cell changes during pregnancy in multiple sclerosis. Profiling relied on immunoSEQ multiplex PCR, and the TCRdb table lists in-frame clones only, not all of them. The sample includes tens of thousands of clones, about 90% of them seen just once. Sequenced here: peripheral blood, sampled in the third trimester of pregnancy. These receptor sequences come from a female donor in good health, enrolled as a control in a pregnancy study.

This sequence joins TRBV6-5 and TRBJ2-7, with 7 positions matching TRBD1. Germline CDR1 MNHEY, CDR2 SVGAGI. The CDR3 contains 11 residues. The junction had 5 bases not matched to a gene; V was cut back by 6 bases and J by 9 bases. The CDR3 nucleotides read TGTGCCAGCAGCGACAGGGTGGGGCAGTACTTC. Its protein product is CASSDRVGQYF.

The V and J genes are TRBV4-3 and TRBJ2-7; TRBD2 matches at 8 bases. This CDR3 has 15 residues. V gave up 6 bases and J gave up 5 bases; unmatched junction bases: 12. Germline CDR1 reads LGHNA; CDR2 reads YSLEER. The chain's CDR3 is CASSPNWRGADEQYF. The CDR3, as DNA: TGCGCCAGCAGTCCGAATTGGCGGGGGGCCGACGAGCAGTACTTC.

The chain joins TRBV11-3 to TRBJ2-7, with 9 bases fitting TRBD1. J gave up 1 base and V 3 bases, and 1 base lay outside the gene matches. Per germline, CDR1 SGHNT and CDR2 YENEEA. CDR3 length equals 14 residues. In nucleotides, the CDR3 is TGTGCCAGCAGCTTGACAGGGGGATCCTACGAGCAGTACTTC. This encodes CASSLTGGSYEQYF.